The 30 T cell receptor beta chains presented below share a single source sample, sequenced in a study of blood T cell repertoires in COVID-19. Some clones are missing from TCRdb's copy, which holds only in-frame ones; the method was immunoSEQ multiplex PCR. In the table there are over 200,000 clones, roughly nine tenths of which are singletons. Material for sequencing was PBMCs or T cells enriched from blood (not recorded which). All receptors come from a woman in her fifties or sixties in a cohort exposed to, infected with or recovered from COVID-19 (not recorded which).

The gene calls are TRBV7-2 and TRBJ1-2, with TRBD1 as a possible D gene (6 bases). The CDR3 is 16 residues long. V dropped 0 bases and J dropped 5 bases, with 16 bases sitting between them. The V gene's germline CDR1 is SGHTA and CDR2 FQGNSA. This chain's CDR3 is CASSLAGAGIGYGYTF. CDR3 nucleotides: TGTGCCAGCAGCTTAGCGGGGGCAGGAATTGGGTATGGCTACACCTTC. The full variable domain, with the rest looked up from reference TRBV7-2 and TRBJ1-2, is GAGVSQSPSNKVTEKGKDVELRCDPISGHTALYWYRQSLGQGLEFLIYFQGNSAPDKSGLPSDRFSAERTGGSVSTLTIQRTQQEDSAVYLCASSLAGAGIGYGYTFGSGTRLTVV.

The chain recombines TRBV9 with TRBJ1-3, with D unclear. Germline loops: CDR1 SGDLS, CDR2 YYNGEE. Trimming cost V 0 bases and J 0 bases, with 10 bases left between them. The CDR3 contains 16 residues. As DNA, the CDR3 is TGTGCCAGCAGCGTAGGGCAAATGTCCTCTGGAAACACCATATATTTT. Amino acid sequence: CASSVGQMSSGNTIYF.

This clone has just one count. The chain carries TRBV28 and TRBJ1-4, with D unclear. Trimming removed 4 bases from V and 4 bases from J, with 10 bases in between. CDR1 is MDHEN, CDR2 SYDVKM, per germline. The CDR3 runs to 14 residues. CDR3 in amino acids: CASSSSQHNEKLFF. In DNA form, the CDR3 reads TGTGCCAGCAGTTCGTCACAGCATAATGAAAAACTGTTTTTT.

The J gene is TRBJ1-4, the V gene TRBV3-1 (or the pseudogene TRBV3-2); D is possibly TRBD1 (6 bases). V dropped 4 bases and J dropped 7 bases, with 16 bases sitting between them. This CDR3 is 15 amino acids long. Per germline, CDR1 LGHDT and CDR2 YNNKEL (reference sequence). The CDR3 nucleotides are TGTGCCAGCAGCCGACAGGACCGCCGGGGTGAAAAACTGTTTTTT. This encodes CASSRQDRRGEKLFF.

The CDR3, as DNA: TGTGCCAGCAAAGGACAGGGGCGAGATACGCAGTATTTT. Translated: CASKGQGRDTQYF. The V and J genes are TRBV28 and TRBJ2-3; 9 nucleotides align to TRBD1. J gave up 5 bases and V 7 bases, and 4 bases lay outside the gene matches. CDR3 length equals 13 residues. The germline V gene encodes CDR1 MDHEN and CDR2 SYDVKM. The full variable domain, completed using reference TRBV28 and TRBJ2-3, is DVKVTQSSRYLVKRTGEKVFLECVQDMDHENMFWYRQDPGLGLRLIYFSYDVKMKEKGDIPEGYSVSREKKERFSLILESASTNQTSMYLCASKGQGRDTQYFGPGTRLTVL.

Here the CDR3 reads CASSRTDNQPQHF. The DNA for the CDR3 is TGTGCCAGCAGTAGGACAGACAATCAGCCCCAGCATTTT. V gene TRBV2 combines with J gene TRBJ1-5; tentative D call: TRBD1 (6 bases). This CDR3 region has 13 residues. Per germline, CDR1 SNHLY and CDR2 FYNNEI. With 5 bases removed from V and 3 bases from J, the gap between germline ends came to 8 bases.

The gene calls are TRBV30 and TRBJ1-1; TRBD1 might be the D (5 bases). The CDR3 extends over 12 amino acids. Per germline, CDR1 GTSNPN and CDR2 SVGIG (reference sequence). V was trimmed by 5 bases and J by 7 bases, leaving 14 bases between them. In DNA form, the CDR3 reads TGTGCCTGGGCAAGACAGTCGGGTGAAGCTTTCTTT. Its translation is CAWARQSGEAFF.

The chain links TRBV6-5 to TRBJ1-5; 9 bases are a match to TRBD1. Looked up from germline, CDR1 is MNHEY and CDR2 is SVGAGI. V was clipped by 6 bases and J by 7 bases; unmatched bases: 7. The CDR3 is 14 residues long. The CDR3 region has the DNA TGTGCCAGCAGCGGACAGGGGTATGGGCAGCCCCAGCATTTT. Residues: CASSGQGYGQPQHF.

The gene calls are TRBV18 and TRBJ2-2, with 7 positions matching TRBD1. Germline CDR1 is KGHSH and CDR2 is LQKENI. The CDR3 contains 14 residues. V dropped 6 bases and J dropped 6; count of bases not matched to a gene: 7. CDR3 nucleotide sequence: TGTGCCAGCTCTCCCGGGACAGTGGCCGGGGAGCTGTTTTTT. As protein: CASSPGTVAGELFF. Variable domain in full (rest from reference TRBV18 and TRBJ2-2): NAGVMQNPRHLVRRRGQEARLRCSPMKGHSHVYWYRQLPEEGLKFMVYLQKENIIDESGMPKERFSAEFPKEGPSILRIQQVVRGDSAAYFCASSPGTVAGELFFGEGSRLTVL.

The V gene is TRBV5-1, the J gene TRBJ2-1, with TRBD2 identical over 8 bases. CDR1 is SGHRS and CDR2 is YFSETQ in the germline V gene. The CDR3 runs 19 residues. With 1 base clipped from V and 3 bases from J, the junction kept 15 bases outside the gene matches. The CDR3, as DNA: TGCGCCAGCAGCTTGTACCCCCCGGGCCAGCGGGGGAACTACAATGAGCAGTTCTTC. It is translated as CASSLYPPGQRGNYNEQFF.

The rearrangement joins TRBV19 to TRBJ1-4, with D maybe TRBD1 (6 bases). CDR1 and CDR2 from the germline V gene are LNHDA and SQIVND (reference sequence). V was shortened by 6 bases and J by 4 bases, with 12 bases between the two germline ends. The CDR3 runs 14 residues. The CDR3 reads CASSLQGFNEKLFF. The CDR3 nucleotides read TGTGCCAGTAGCCTACAGGGATTTAATGAAAAACTGTTTTTT.

The rearrangement joins TRBV19 to TRBJ1-2; D remains ambiguous. This CDR3 region has 16 residues. Germline values: CDR1 LNHDA, CDR2 SQIVND (reference sequence). Trimming left V 5 bases short and J 4 bases short, with 20 bases between. The CDR3 loop reads CASSGPQLTGSYGYTF. DNA of the CDR3: TGTGCCAGTAGTGGGCCGCAACTTACGGGGAGCTATGGCTACACCTTC. The variable domain in full, with the rest retrieved from reference TRBV19 and TRBJ1-2, is DGGITQSPKYLFRKEGQNVTLSCEQNLNHDAMYWYRQDPGQGLRLIYYSQIVNDFQKGDIAEGYSVSREKKESFPLTVTSAQKNPTAFYLCASSGPQLTGSYGYTFGSGTRLTVV.

The genes are TRBV7-6 and TRBJ1-6; possible D gene TRBD1, 6 bases. This CDR3 has 16 residues. Deletions cut 6 bases from V and 0 bases from J, with 12 bases between. Germline V gene lookup returns CDR1 SGHVS and CDR2 FNYEAQ. The CDR3 sequence: CASSSTGSSYNSPLHF. In DNA, the CDR3 is TGTGCCAGCAGTTCTACAGGGAGCTCCTATAATTCACCCCTCCACTTT.

The CDR3 here is CASSLDRGHFGYEQYF. The DNA for the CDR3 is TGTGCCAGCAGCTTAGACAGGGGGCACTTTGGCTACGAGCAGTACTTC. The V and J genes are TRBV7-2 and TRBJ2-7; TRBD1 matches 9 bases. CDR1 SGHTA and CDR2 FQGNSA come from the germline V gene. There are 16 residues in the CDR3. The junction had 7 bases not matched to a gene; V was cut back by 1 base and J by 3 bases.

The chain carries TRBV27 and TRBJ2-7; TRBD2 might be the D (7 bases). Germline CDR1 is MNHEY and CDR2 is SMNVEV (reference sequence). CDR3 length: 15 residues. V lost 3 bases and J lost 0, with 12 bases in between. CDR3 region: CASSFRGASSYEQYF. The CDR3, as DNA: TGTGCCAGCAGTTTCCGGGGGGCGAGCTCCTACGAGCAGTACTTC.

The chain combines TRBV2 with TRBJ1-6; D uncertain. CDR1 SNHLY and CDR2 FYNNEI come from the germline V gene. The CDR3 has 13 residues. The ends were cut back, 5 bases at V and 18 bases at J, with 20 bases in the middle. The CDR3 is CASSPTQWEGPHF. CDR3 bases: TGTGCCAGCAGTCCTACTCAATGGGAGGGTCCCCACTTT.

The V call is TRBV3-1 (or the pseudogene TRBV3-2), the J call TRBJ2-7; D gene uncertain. The CDR3 runs to 14 residues. Germline V gives CDR1 LGHDT, CDR2 YNNKEL (reference sequence). The V end was cut by 5 bases, the J end by 2 bases, with 13 bases between. In DNA, the CDR3 is TGTGCCAGCAGCGCACAGCATACAACCTACGAGCAGTACTTC. Protein product: CASSAQHTTYEQYF.

This clone was counted between two and nine times. CDR3 residues: CASSPEHPYGYTF. The DNA for the CDR3 is TGTGCCAGCTCACCAGAACACCCCTATGGCTACACCTTC. The chain uses TRBV18 and TRBJ1-2; D is unclear. The V end lost 2 bases, the J end lost 4 bases, and 8 bases lay between the germline ends. This CDR3 has 13 amino acids. Germline V gene sequence: CDR1 KGHSH, CDR2 LQKENI.

V and J are TRBV7-9 and TRBJ2-1, with D unclear. The germline V gene encodes CDR1 SEHNR and CDR2 FQNEAQ (reference sequence). Trimming removed 0 bases at V and 12 bases at J, with 9 bases between. CDR3 length: 12 amino acids. This CDR3 is CASSLALFLQFF. In DNA, the CDR3 is TGTGCCAGCAGCTTAGCGCTATTCTTGCAGTTCTTC.

J is TRBJ2-3 and V is TRBV21-1; TRBD2 is taken as the D call from the table, unchecked against the DNA. TRBV21-1 is a pseudogene. There are 19 residues in the CDR3. CDR3 in amino acids: CASSKARLAGVICTDTQYF. The CDR3 bases are TGTGCCAGCAGCAAAGCTCGACTAGCGGGGGTCATTTGCACAGATACGCAGTATTTT.

To note about this clone: A junction end diverges from the germline sequence, so it may reflect a read error. Other DNA sequences from this sample encode an identical CDR3 as well. This sequence joins TRBV11-2 and TRBJ1-2; 8 bases agree with TRBD1. CDR1 and CDR2 (germline): SGHAT, FQNNGV. CDR3 length: 15 amino acids. CDR3 nucleotides: TGTGCTAGCAGCCACGGGACAGGACTTAACTATGGCTACACCTTC. Amino acid sequence: CASSHGTGLNYGYTF.

The CDR3 loop reads CASSEFWTESTDTQYF. The CDR3 DNA sequence: TGTGCCAGCAGTGAATTTTGGACAGAAAGCACAGATACGCAGTATTTT. The chain is built from TRBV2 and TRBJ2-3; weak D call: TRBD1 (6 bases). The germline V gene encodes CDR1 SNHLY and CDR2 FYNNEI. There are 16 residues in the CDR3. V shed 2 bases and J shed 0 bases, with 12 bases lying between them. Full variable domain (rest looked up from reference TRBV2 and TRBJ2-3): EPEVTQTPSHQVTQMGQEVILRCVPISNHLYFYWYRQILGQKVEFLVSFYNNEISEKSEIFDDQFSVERPDGSNFTLKIRSTKLEDSAMYFCASSEFWTESTDTQYFGPGTRLTVL.

The chain is built from TRBV19 and TRBJ1-5, with 8 bases that match TRBD1. The germline CDR1 and CDR2 sequences are LNHDA and SQIVND (reference sequence). The CDR3 length is 15 residues. Germline trimming cut 4 bases from V and 4 bases from J; bases unmatched to any gene: 6. The DNA for the CDR3 is TGTGCCAGTAGTACCCGGACAGGGAAGAATCAGCCCCAGCATTTT. Residues: CASSTRTGKNQPQHF.

This clone appeared a few times. V is TRBV19 and J is TRBJ1-2; tentatively, D is TRBD1 (5 bases). The CDR3 is 12 amino acids. The germline V and J ends were trimmed by 6 bases and 8 bases, with 13 bases remaining between them. The germline CDR1 and CDR2 sequences are LNHDA and SQIVND (reference sequence). CDR3 amino acids: CASRKRGDGYTF. The DNA of the CDR3 is TGTGCCAGTAGAAAACGGGGGGACGGCTACACCTTC.

The rearrangement links TRBV18 to TRBJ1-1; 7 positions match TRBD1. Germline CDR1 and CDR2: KGHSH and LQKENI. V dropped 2 bases and J dropped 4; count of bases not matched to a gene: 1. The length of the CDR3 is 13 residues. The CDR3 loop reads CASSPYRGTEAFF. CDR3 nucleotide sequence: TGTGCCAGCTCACCATACAGGGGCACTGAAGCTTTCTTT.

CDR3 nucleotides: TGTGCCAGCAGCTTAGCAGATCTCCCCTATCGTGGCTACACCTTC. Protein sequence: CASSLADLPYRGYTF. The chain has TRBV7-2 and TRBJ1-2; D is unclear. The CDR3 has 15 amino acids. Per the germline V gene, CDR1 is SGHTA and CDR2 is FQGNSA. V was pared by 0 bases and J by 7 bases, with 15 bases between.

V usage is TRBV5-1 and J usage is TRBJ2-2; TRBD1 aligns across 7 bases. The length of the CDR3 is 15 residues. V lost 7 bases and J lost 3; bases outside the gene matches: 9. Germline V gives CDR1 SGHRS, CDR2 YFSETQ. The CDR3 nucleotides read TGCGCCAGCGCTTTAAGGACAGGTGACACCGGGGAGCTGTTTTTT. It codes for CASALRTGDTGELFF.

CDR3 amino acids: CASSETGTRGETQYF. The CDR3 DNA reads as TGTGCCAGCAGTGAGACCGGGACTAGAGGGGAGACCCAGTACTTC. This sequence joins TRBV6-1 and TRBJ2-5; 8 bases agree with TRBD2. The CDR3 has 15 amino acids. Per germline, CDR1 MNHNS and CDR2 SASEGT. Trimming at V came to 3 bases and at J to 5 bases, leaving 8 bases not matched to a gene.

This chain connects TRBV3-1 (or the pseudogene TRBV3-2) to TRBJ2-1; D gene ambiguous. The CDR3 spans 17 residues. Trimming shortened V by 5 bases and J by 5 bases, and 22 bases separated the two germline ends. Germline V lookup: CDR1 LGHDT, CDR2 YNNKEL (reference sequence). As DNA, the CDR3 is TGTGCCAGCAGCGAAATACTTCCTTTCCATTCCGACAATGAGCAGTTCTTC. Protein: CASSEILPFHSDNEQFF.

V and J are TRBV29-1 and TRBJ1-1; 7 bases are a match to TRBD1. The trim removed 7 bases at V and 1 base at J, leaving 6 bases unmatched. Germline CDR1 and CDR2: SQVTM and ANQGSEA. CDR3 length: 13 amino acids. CDR3 loop: CSARQGGNTEAFF. In DNA, the CDR3 is TGCAGCGCGAGACAGGGTGGGAACACTGAAGCTTTCTTT.